These 2 T cell receptor beta chains share one sample of origin, sequenced in a study of PD-1 blockade in classical Hodgkin lymphoma (dated by TCRdb to the early 2020s). The time point tag for this specimen amounts to: cycle 1 day 1 (C1D1), immediately before nivolumab initiation. Every trial patient had relapsed after autologous stem cell transplantation, and cohorts A, B and C differed in prior brentuximab vedotin exposure. Library prep was done by the immunoSEQ multiplex PCR assay. TCRdb limited this immuneACCESS table to in-frame rearrangements with V and J called. A share of clones is missing; checked studies link under half to unresolved V genes, and the rest is unexplained. For this sample the table gives about 97,000 clones, of which roughly 88% were detected only once. Of the sample, 12% is held by the ten largest clones. Sample: peripheral blood mononuclear cells (PBMCs), taken at baseline. The origin of the receptors is a human donor with classical Hodgkin lymphoma.

The chain joins TRBV2 to TRBJ2-3, with D uncertain. The germline CDR1 and CDR2 sequences are SNHLY and FYNNEI. V shed 8 bases and J shed 2 bases, with 11 bases lying between them. There are 13 residues in the CDR3. The CDR3 DNA follows: TGTGCCAGCCAGCCAGGATTCACAGATACGCAGTATTTT. Translated, it gives CASQPGFTDTQYF.

This chain links TRBV15 with TRBJ2-3; weak D call: TRBD2 (6 bases). V dropped 0 bases and J dropped 3 bases, with 13 bases sitting between them. Germline CDR1 and CDR2: LNHNV and YYDKDF (reference sequence). The CDR3 has 16 residues. The CDR3 loop is CATSRDRGWSTDTQYF. CDR3 coding DNA: TGTGCCACCAGCAGAGATCGGGGGTGGAGTACAGATACGCAGTATTTT.